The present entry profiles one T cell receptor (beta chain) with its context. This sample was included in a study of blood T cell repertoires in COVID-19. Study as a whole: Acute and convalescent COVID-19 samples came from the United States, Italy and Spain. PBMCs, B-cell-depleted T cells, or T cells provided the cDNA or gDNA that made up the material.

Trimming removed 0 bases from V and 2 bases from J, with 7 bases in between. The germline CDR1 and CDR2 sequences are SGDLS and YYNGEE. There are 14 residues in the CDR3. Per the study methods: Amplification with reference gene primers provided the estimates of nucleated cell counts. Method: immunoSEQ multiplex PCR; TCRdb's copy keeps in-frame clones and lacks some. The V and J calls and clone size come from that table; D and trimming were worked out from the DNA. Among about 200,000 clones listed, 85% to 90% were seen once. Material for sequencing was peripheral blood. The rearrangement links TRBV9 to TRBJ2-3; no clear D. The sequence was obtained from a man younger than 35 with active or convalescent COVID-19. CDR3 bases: TGTGCCAGCAGCGTAGATTTGGCCACAGATACGCAGTATTTT. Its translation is CASSVDLATDTQYF. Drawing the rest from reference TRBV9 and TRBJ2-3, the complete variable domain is DSGVTQTPKHLITATGQRVTLRCSPRSGDLSVYWYQQSLDQGLQFLIQYYNGEERAKGNILERFSAQQFPDLHSELNLSSLELGDSALYFCASSVDLATDTQYFGPGTRLTVL.